The 31 T cell receptor beta chains listed next were all sequenced from one sample in a study of Tregs in tolerant kidney transplant recipients. Repertoires were generated with immunoSEQ multiplex PCR, while TCRdb's copy carries only in-frame clones and drops some. The sample includes tens of thousands of clones, roughly 84% of them seen just once. Sequencing input: CD4+ T cells from blood. The receptors shown here come from a human donor in good health.

The chain is built from TRBV4-3 and TRBJ2-7; TRBD2 matches at 12 bases. The CDR3 has 18 residues. CDR1 LGHNA and CDR2 YSLEER come from the germline V gene. Trimming removed 2 bases from V and 0 bases from J; junction bases left unmatched: 8. The CDR3 reads CASSQYRTSGVSSYEQYF. In DNA form, the CDR3 reads TGCGCCAGCAGCCAATATCGGACTAGCGGGGTAAGCTCCTACGAGCAGTACTTC.

The chain has TRBV7-2 and TRBJ1-2; D uncertain. This CDR3 contains 12 residues. Trimming removed 4 bases from V and 6 bases from J, with 9 bases in between. Germline V lookup: CDR1 SGHTA, CDR2 FQGNSA. CDR3 coding DNA: TGTGCCAGCAGCTCCGCCTTACATGGCTACACCTTC. This encodes CASSSALHGYTF.

This clone has only one observation. V usage is TRBV7-9 and J usage is TRBJ2-2; a weak D match, TRBD1 (6 bases). Per the germline V gene, CDR1 is SEHNR and CDR2 is FQNEAQ (reference sequence). The CDR3 length is 16 residues. V was shortened by 4 bases and J by 3 bases, with 15 bases between the two germline ends. CDR3 nucleotide sequence: TGTGCCAGCAGCTATGGGGACACAACATACACCGGGGAGCTGTTTTTT. Its translation: CASSYGDTTYTGELFF.

The table lists this clone with a count of one. DNA for the CDR3: TGTGCCAGCAGGCCACAGGGAAACACCGGGGAGCTGTTTTTT. Amino acid sequence: CASRPQGNTGELFF. The chain couples TRBV6-5 to TRBJ2-2, with TRBD1 as a possible D gene (6 bases). The CDR3 extends over 14 amino acids. Germline V gives CDR1 MNHEY, CDR2 SVGAGI. With 6 bases removed from V and 2 bases from J, the gap between germline ends came to 10 bases.

V is TRBV5-1 and J is TRBJ1-1; D is uncertain. Trimming shortened V by 3 bases and J by 2 bases, and 8 bases separated the two germline ends. Germline values: CDR1 SGHRS, CDR2 YFSETQ. The CDR3 covers 13 residues. CDR3 sequence: CASSSQLNTEAFF. The CDR3 bases are TGCGCCAGCAGCTCTCAGCTAAACACTGAAGCTTTCTTT.

This chain joins TRBV5-1 and TRBJ2-7; TRBD2 is a possible D gene (7 bases). In germline, CDR1 is SGHRS, CDR2 YFSETQ. This CDR3 has 16 amino acids. Trimming cost V 1 base and J 6 bases, with 20 bases left between them. The CDR3 reads CASSLRGGLPRLEQYF. The DNA of the CDR3 is TGCGCCAGCAGCTTGAGGGGGGGACTACCCCGGCTCGAGCAGTACTTC. Together with reference TRBV5-1 and TRBJ2-7, the CDR3 gives the full variable domain: KAGVTQTPRYLIKTRGQQVTLSCSPISGHRSVSWYQQTPGQGLQFLFEYFSETQRNKGNFPGRFSGRQFSNSRSEMNVSTLELGDSALYLCASSLRGGLPRLEQYFGPGTRLTVT.

The V and J genes are TRBV7-6 and TRBJ2-1; D call uncertain. The CDR3 contains 11 residues. Trimming stripped 7 bases from V and 5 bases from J, with 6 bases between. Germline CDR1 and CDR2: SGHVS and FNYEAQ. The CDR3 reads CASIAHNEQFF. DNA for the CDR3: TGTGCCAGCATCGCGCACAATGAGCAGTTCTTC.

The V and J genes are TRBV29-1 and TRBJ1-1; D not certain. CDR3 length: 11 amino acids. V lost 4 bases to trimming and J lost 5 bases, with 8 bases between them. Germline-derived CDR1 and CDR2 are SQVTM and ANQGSEA. CDR3 sequence: CSVGKGTEAFF. CDR3 nucleotides: TGCAGCGTTGGAAAGGGTACTGAAGCTTTCTTT.

The J gene is TRBJ1-2, the V gene TRBV4-1; TRBD1 is a possible D gene (5 bases). The ends were cut back, 6 bases at V and 8 bases at J, with 10 bases in the middle. Looked up from germline, CDR1 is MGHRA and CDR2 is YSYEKL. The CDR3 is 11 amino acids. CDR3 nucleotides: TGCGCCAGCAGGGGGGATGGCGGCTACACCTTC. It encodes CASRGDGGYTF.

V is TRBV5-4 and J is TRBJ1-5; no clear D gene. The CDR3 runs to 14 residues. Germline lookup yields CDR1 SGHNT and CDR2 YYREEE (reference sequence). Trimming took off 0 bases at V and 4 bases at J, with 8 bases between the two ends. The CDR3 coding sequence is TGTGCCAGCAGCTTGGCCGGAGGGAATCAGCCCCAGCATTTT. This encodes CASSLAGGNQPQHF.

The genes are TRBV7-2 and TRBJ2-7; possible D gene TRBD2, 5 bases. The CDR3 runs to 14 residues. Germline V gene lookup returns CDR1 SGHTA and CDR2 FQGNSA. Trimming took off 5 bases at V and 2 bases at J, with 13 bases between the two ends. CDR3 bases: TGTGCCAGCAGCAGACCGGGGAAACCCTACGAGCAGTACTTC. Protein product: CASSRPGKPYEQYF. Combining the CDR3 with reference TRBV7-2 and TRBJ2-7 gives the whole variable domain GAGVSQSPSNKVTEKGKDVELRCDPISGHTALYWYRQSLGQGLEFLIYFQGNSAPDKSGLPSDRFSAERTGGSVSTLTIQRTQQEDSAVYLCASSRPGKPYEQYFGPGTRLTVT.

This clone has just a few counts. This chain links TRBV6-1 with TRBJ2-7; the D call may be TRBD1 or TRBD2 (5 bases each). The germline V gene has CDR1 MNHNS and CDR2 SASEGT. The CDR3 covers 13 residues. V lost 4 bases, J lost 3 bases, and 10 bases lay in between. The CDR3 protein is CASSAGGGYEQYF. CDR3 DNA sequence: TGTGCCAGCAGTGCAGGTGGGGGCTACGAGCAGTACTTC.

This chain links TRBV9 with TRBJ1-3; D unclear. The CDR3 consists of 15 residues. Trimming removed 0 bases at V and 4 bases at J, with 11 bases between. CDR1 and CDR2 (germline): SGDLS, YYNGEE. In nucleotides, the CDR3 is TGTGCCAGCAGCGTAGGTCGGGTAGGGGGAAACACCATATATTTT. Protein: CASSVGRVGGNTIYF. The full variable domain, with the rest looked up from reference TRBV9 and TRBJ1-3, is DSGVTQTPKHLITATGQRVTLRCSPRSGDLSVYWYQQSLDQGLQFLIQYYNGEERAKGNILERFSAQQFPDLHSELNLSSLELGDSALYFCASSVGRVGGNTIYFGEGSWLTVV.

The DNA for the CDR3 is TGCGCCAGCAGCCAAGACGGGGGCACCTGGGCTTTCTTT. Protein: CASSQDGGTWAFF. The gene calls are TRBV4-3 and TRBJ1-1, with D possibly TRBD1 on 6 matching bases. This CDR3 comprises 13 residues. CDR1 and CDR2 (germline): LGHNA, YSLEER. With 0 bases removed from V and 11 bases from J, the gap between germline ends came to 13 bases.

The chain carries TRBV27 and TRBJ2-7; 10 bases map to TRBD1. CDR1 MNHEY and CDR2 SMNVEV come from the germline V gene (reference sequence). After removal of 7 bases from V and 5 bases from J, the junction contained 17 bases not matched to a gene. This CDR3 contains 17 residues. The CDR3 sequence: CASTRLVGTGEIHEQYF. Here the CDR3 DNA reads TGTGCCAGCACCCGACTTGTAGGGACAGGGGAGATCCACGAGCAGTACTTC.

This sequence joins TRBV6-5 and TRBJ1-2, with D possibly being TRBD1 (6 bases). Looked up from germline, CDR1 is MNHEY and CDR2 is SVGAGI. Trimming stripped 7 bases from V and 2 bases from J, with 17 bases between. The CDR3 is made up of 15 amino acids. CDR3 nucleotides: TGTGCCAGCAAAAAAGGGGGGGCCGGGAACTATGGCTACACCTTC. This encodes CASKKGGAGNYGYTF.

The chain has TRBV5-6 and TRBJ1-2; 8 bases are shared with TRBD1. Germline CDR1 is SGHDT and CDR2 is YYEEEE. The CDR3 runs to 14 residues. V shed 0 bases, J shed 7 bases, and the junction held 5 bases outside the gene matches. The CDR3 coding sequence is TGTGCCAGCAGCTTGGACAGGGGGGCCCGTGGCTACACCTTC. Translated: CASSLDRGARGYTF.

The chain has TRBV19 and TRBJ1-5; weak D call: TRBD1 (5 bases). Germline CDR1 LNHDA, CDR2 SQIVND (reference sequence). The V and J ends lost 4 bases and 7 bases respectively, with 11 bases between them. CDR3 length equals 13 residues. CDR3 in amino acids: CASSRQTDQPQHF. The CDR3 DNA reads TGTGCCAGTAGTAGGCAGACAGACCAGCCCCAGCATTTT.

The chain uses TRBV7-2 and TRBJ2-3, with 10 bases that match TRBD2. The germline V gene encodes CDR1 SGHTA and CDR2 FQGNSA. Germline trimming cut 5 bases from V and 1 base from J; bases unmatched to any gene: 0. CDR3 length: 14 residues. CDR3 bases: TGTGCCAGCAGCGGGACTAGCGGCACAGATACGCAGTATTTT. Protein product: CASSGTSGTDTQYF.

The chain links TRBV30 to TRBJ1-5, with D perhaps matching TRBD1 (6 bases). This CDR3 has 13 residues. V gave up 0 bases and J gave up 4 bases, with 7 bases separating them. Looked up from germline, CDR1 is GTSNPN and CDR2 is SVGIG (reference sequence). The CDR3 DNA sequence: TGTGCCTGGAGTGTAAGGGGGAATCAGCCCCAGCATTTT. Translation: CAWSVRGNQPQHF.

The chain has TRBV29-1 and TRBJ1-3; D not certain. Trimming pared 0 bases from V and 4 bases from J, leaving 7 bases between. This CDR3 has 13 amino acids. Germline assignment: CDR1 SQVTM and CDR2 ANQGSEA. Here the CDR3 reads CSVEEQSGNTIYF. The CDR3 DNA reads TGCAGCGTTGAAGAACAGTCAGGAAACACCATATATTTT.

The rearrangement links TRBV4-3 to TRBJ1-1; D ambiguous. The CDR3 covers 13 residues. V lost 1 base and J 3 bases, leaving 6 bases between the germline ends. The germline CDR1 and CDR2 sequences are LGHNA and YSLEER. The CDR3 protein is CASSQGYYTEAFF. The CDR3 coding sequence is TGCGCCAGCAGCCAAGGTTACTACACTGAAGCTTTCTTT.

The J gene is TRBJ2-7, the V gene TRBV5-8; D is ambiguous. V lost 3 bases to trimming and J lost 3 bases, with 7 bases between them. This CDR3 has 12 residues. CDR1 is SGHTS and CDR2 is YDEGEE in the germline V gene. CDR3 nucleotides: TGTGCCAGCAGCTCAACGCGCTACGAGCAGTACTTC. It codes for CASSSTRYEQYF. Full variable domain (rest looked up from reference TRBV5-8 and TRBJ2-7): EAGVTQSPTHLIKTRGQQATLRCSPISGHTSVYWYQQALGLGLQFLLWYDEGEERNRGNFPPRFSGRQFPNYSSELNVNALELEDSALYLCASSSTRYEQYFGPGTRLTVT.

Notes on this clone: The same CDR3 can be traced to other DNA sequences in this sample. J is TRBJ2-1 and V is TRBV5-1; 7 bases agree with TRBD2. Germline CDR1 and CDR2: SGHRS and YFSETQ. After removal of 3 bases from V and 10 bases from J, the junction contained 13 bases not matched to a gene. This CDR3 is built from 15 residues. The chain's CDR3 is CASSSTSSDPGEQFF. CDR3 sequence (DNA): TGCGCCAGCAGCTCGACTAGCTCAGACCCAGGGGAGCAGTTCTTC.

The chain joins TRBV6-6 to TRBJ2-7, with 9 bases identical to TRBD2. Trimming at V came to 6 bases and at J to 3 bases, leaving 0 bases not matched to a gene. From germline, CDR1 is MNHNY and CDR2 SVGAGI (reference sequence). This CDR3 contains 12 residues. The CDR3 bases are TGTGCCAGCAGGCGGGGGGGCTACGAGCAGTACTTC. This codes for CASRRGGYEQYF.

The chain links TRBV14 to TRBJ2-5, with 8 nucleotides matching TRBD2. The germline gives CDR1 SGHDN, CDR2 FVKESK. Unmatched junction bases numbered 3, after V lost 1 base and J lost 2 bases. The CDR3 is made up of 15 amino acids. Here the CDR3 DNA reads TGTGCCAGCAGCCAAGGAGCGGGGGTACAAGAGACCCAGTACTTC. It specifies CASSQGAGVQETQYF.

The gene calls are TRBV5-1 and TRBJ2-7, with TRBD1 as a possible D gene (6 bases). V lost 4 bases and J lost 5, with 19 bases in between. The CDR3 has 15 residues. Germline V gene lookup returns CDR1 SGHRS and CDR2 YFSETQ. The CDR3 DNA reads TGCGCCAGCAGCAAGGACAGACCGTTTGGGAACGAGCAGTACTTC. Its protein is CASSKDRPFGNEQYF.

The CDR3 region is CATSSWGGETQYF. The CDR3 DNA is TGTGCCACCAGCAGTTGGGGGGGGGAGACCCAGTACTTC. This chain connects TRBV15 to TRBJ2-5; 7 nucleotides match TRBD2. The germline CDR1 and CDR2 sequences are LNHNV and YYDKDF (reference sequence). With V trimmed by 3 bases and J by 5 bases, 3 bases remained unmatched. The CDR3 has 13 residues.

This chain links TRBV6-5 with TRBJ2-7; D not resolved. Germline V gene lookup returns CDR1 MNHEY and CDR2 SVGAGI. The CDR3 spans 12 residues. The V end lost 6 bases, the J end lost 6 bases, and 12 bases lay between the germline ends. The CDR3 nucleotides are TGTGCCAGCAGAACCCCAGGTCGCGAGCAGTACTTC. Amino acid sequence: CASRTPGREQYF.

This chain links TRBV5-5 with TRBJ2-7, with D perhaps assigned TRBD1 or TRBD2 (5 bases each). The CDR3 has 15 residues. Trimming took off 1 base at V and 0 bases at J, with 11 bases between the two ends. Per the germline V gene, CDR1 is SGHKS and CDR2 is YYEKEE (reference sequence). The DNA for the CDR3 is TGTGCCAGCAGCTTGTCACTTGGGGGCTCCTACGAGCAGTACTTC. Encoded protein: CASSLSLGGSYEQYF. Complete variable domain (other parts from reference TRBV5-5 and TRBJ2-7): DAGVTQSPTHLIKTRGQQVTLRCSPISGHKSVSWYQQVLGQGPQFIFQYYEKEERGRGNFPDRFSARQFPNYSSELNVNALLLGDSALYLCASSLSLGGSYEQYFGPGTRLTVT.

The chain is built from TRBV6-5 and TRBJ1-1; possible D gene TRBD1, 5 bases. There are 13 residues in the CDR3. From germline, CDR1 is MNHEY and CDR2 SVGAGI. V dropped 3 bases and J dropped 3 bases, with 8 bases sitting between them. The chain's CDR3 is CASSYRGDTEAFF. For the CDR3, the DNA is TGTGCCAGCAGTTATAGGGGAGACACTGAAGCTTTCTTT.